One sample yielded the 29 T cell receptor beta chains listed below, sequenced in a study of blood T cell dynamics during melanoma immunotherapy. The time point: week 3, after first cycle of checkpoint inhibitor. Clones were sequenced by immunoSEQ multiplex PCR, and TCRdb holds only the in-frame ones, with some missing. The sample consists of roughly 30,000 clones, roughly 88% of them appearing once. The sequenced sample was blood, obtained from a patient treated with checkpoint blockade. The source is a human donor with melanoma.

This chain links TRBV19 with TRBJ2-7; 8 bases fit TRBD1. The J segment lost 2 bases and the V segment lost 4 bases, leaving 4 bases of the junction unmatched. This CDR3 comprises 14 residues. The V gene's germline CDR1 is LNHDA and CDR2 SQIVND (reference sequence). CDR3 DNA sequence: TGTGCCAGTAGTACGAGGACAGGGACCTACGAGCAGTACTTC. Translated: CASSTRTGTYEQYF.

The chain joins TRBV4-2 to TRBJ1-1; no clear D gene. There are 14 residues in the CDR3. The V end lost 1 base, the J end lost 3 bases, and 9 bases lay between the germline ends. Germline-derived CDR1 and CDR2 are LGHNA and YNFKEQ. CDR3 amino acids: CASSQAQLDTEAFF. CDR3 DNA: TGTGCCAGCAGCCAAGCCCAACTTGACACTGAAGCTTTCTTT.

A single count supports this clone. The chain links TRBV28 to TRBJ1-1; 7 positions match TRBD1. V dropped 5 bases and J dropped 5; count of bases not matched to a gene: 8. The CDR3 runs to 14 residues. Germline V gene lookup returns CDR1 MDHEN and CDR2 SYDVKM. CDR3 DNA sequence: TGTGCCAGCAGTGCCGAGGGGGCGAGGACTGAAGCTTTCTTT. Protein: CASSAEGARTEAFF.

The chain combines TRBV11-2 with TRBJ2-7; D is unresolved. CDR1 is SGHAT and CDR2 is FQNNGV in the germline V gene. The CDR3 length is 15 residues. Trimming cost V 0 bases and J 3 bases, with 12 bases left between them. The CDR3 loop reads CASSLDWQQYYEQYF. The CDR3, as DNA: TGTGCCAGCAGCTTAGATTGGCAACAATACTACGAGCAGTACTTC.

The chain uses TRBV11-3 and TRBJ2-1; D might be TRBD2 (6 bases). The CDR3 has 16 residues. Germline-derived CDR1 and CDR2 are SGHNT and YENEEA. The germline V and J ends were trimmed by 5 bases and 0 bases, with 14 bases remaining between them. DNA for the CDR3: TGTGCCAGCAGCACACGGGACTTAGGCTCCTACAATGAGCAGTTCTTC. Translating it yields CASSTRDLGSYNEQFF.

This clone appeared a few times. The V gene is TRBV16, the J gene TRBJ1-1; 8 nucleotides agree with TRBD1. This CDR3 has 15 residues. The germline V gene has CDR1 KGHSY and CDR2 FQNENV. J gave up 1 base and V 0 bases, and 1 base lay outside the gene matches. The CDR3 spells CASSQSQGANTEAFF. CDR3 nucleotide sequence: TGTGCCAGCAGCCAATCCCAGGGGGCGAACACTGAAGCTTTCTTT. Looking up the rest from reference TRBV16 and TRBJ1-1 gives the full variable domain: GEEVAQTPKHLVRGEGQKAKLYCAPIKGHSYVFWYQQVLKNEFKFLISFQNENVFDETGMPKERFSAKCLPNSPCSLEIQATKLEDSAVYFCASSQSQGANTEAFFGQGTRLTVV.

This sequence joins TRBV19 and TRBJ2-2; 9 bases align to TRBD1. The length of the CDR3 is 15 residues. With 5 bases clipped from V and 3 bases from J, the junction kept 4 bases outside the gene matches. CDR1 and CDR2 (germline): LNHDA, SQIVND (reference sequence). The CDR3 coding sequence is TGTGCCAGTAGTTCAGGACAGGGGTACACCGGGGAGCTGTTTTTT. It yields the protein CASSSGQGYTGELFF.

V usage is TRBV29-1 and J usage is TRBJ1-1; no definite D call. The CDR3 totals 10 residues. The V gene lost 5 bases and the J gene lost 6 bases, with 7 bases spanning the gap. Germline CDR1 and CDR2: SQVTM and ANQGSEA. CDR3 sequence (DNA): TGCAGCGTTCTCGAGGCTGAAGCTTTCTTT. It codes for CSVLEAEAFF.

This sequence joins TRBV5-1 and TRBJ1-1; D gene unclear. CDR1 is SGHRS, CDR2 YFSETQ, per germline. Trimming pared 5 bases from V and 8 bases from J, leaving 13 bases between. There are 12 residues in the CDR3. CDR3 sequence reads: CASRSGDGEAFF. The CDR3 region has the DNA TGCGCCAGCAGATCTGGAGACGGAGAAGCTTTCTTT.

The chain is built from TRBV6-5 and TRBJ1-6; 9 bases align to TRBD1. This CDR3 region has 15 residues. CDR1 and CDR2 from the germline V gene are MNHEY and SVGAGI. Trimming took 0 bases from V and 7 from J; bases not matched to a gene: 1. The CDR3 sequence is CASSYSGQGNSPLHF. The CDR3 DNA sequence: TGTGCCAGCAGTTACTCGGGACAGGGCAATTCACCCCTCCACTTT.

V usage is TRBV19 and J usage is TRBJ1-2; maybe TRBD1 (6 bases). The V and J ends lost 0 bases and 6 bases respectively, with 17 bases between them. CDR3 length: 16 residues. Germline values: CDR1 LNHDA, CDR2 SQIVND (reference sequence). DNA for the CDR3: TGTGCCAGTAGTATAGATATCTTGGGCAGGGACAATGGCTACACCTTC. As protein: CASSIDILGRDNGYTF.

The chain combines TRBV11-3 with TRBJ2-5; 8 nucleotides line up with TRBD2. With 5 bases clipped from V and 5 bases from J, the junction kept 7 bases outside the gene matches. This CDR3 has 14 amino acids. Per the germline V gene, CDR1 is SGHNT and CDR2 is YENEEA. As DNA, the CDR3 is TGTGCCAGCAGCGCTGCGGGGGGTACGGAGACCCAGTACTTC. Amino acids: CASSAAGGTETQYF. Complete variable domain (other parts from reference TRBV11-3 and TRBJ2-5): EAGVVQSPRYKIIEKKQPVAFWCNPISGHNTLYWYLQNLGQGPELLIRYENEEAVDDSQLPKDRFSAERLKGVDSTLKIQPAELGDSAVYLCASSAAGGTETQYFGPGTRLLVL.

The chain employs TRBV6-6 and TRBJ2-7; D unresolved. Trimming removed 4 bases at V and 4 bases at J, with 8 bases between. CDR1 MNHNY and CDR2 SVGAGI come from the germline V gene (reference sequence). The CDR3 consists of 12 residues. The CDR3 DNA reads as TGTGCCAGCAGTTTGGGGTTTTACGAGCAGTACTTC. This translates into CASSLGFYEQYF.

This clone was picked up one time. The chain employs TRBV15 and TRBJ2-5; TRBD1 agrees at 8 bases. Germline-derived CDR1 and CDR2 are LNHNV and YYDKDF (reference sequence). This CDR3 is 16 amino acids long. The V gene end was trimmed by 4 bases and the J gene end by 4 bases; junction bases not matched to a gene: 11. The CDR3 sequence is CATSTFGQGGGETQYF. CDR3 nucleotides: TGTGCCACCAGCACCTTCGGACAGGGCGGTGGAGAGACCCAGTACTTC.

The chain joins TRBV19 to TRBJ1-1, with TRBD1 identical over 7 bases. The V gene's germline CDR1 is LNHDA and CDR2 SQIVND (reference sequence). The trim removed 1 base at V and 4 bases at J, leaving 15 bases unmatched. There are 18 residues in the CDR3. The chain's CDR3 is CASSIGTFWTGLGTEAFF. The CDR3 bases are TGTGCCAGTAGTATAGGAACTTTCTGGACAGGCCTTGGCACTGAAGCTTTCTTT.

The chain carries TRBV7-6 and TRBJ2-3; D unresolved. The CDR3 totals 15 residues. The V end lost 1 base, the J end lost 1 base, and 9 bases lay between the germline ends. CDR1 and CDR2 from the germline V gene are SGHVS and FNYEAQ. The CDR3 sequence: CASSLEANGTDTQYF. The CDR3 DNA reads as TGTGCCAGCAGCTTAGAAGCGAACGGCACAGATACGCAGTATTTT.

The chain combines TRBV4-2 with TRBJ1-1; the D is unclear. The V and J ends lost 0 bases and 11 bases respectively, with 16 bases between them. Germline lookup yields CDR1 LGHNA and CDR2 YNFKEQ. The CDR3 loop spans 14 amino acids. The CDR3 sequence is CASSQDGRLGVAFF. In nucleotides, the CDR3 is TGTGCCAGCAGCCAAGATGGTAGACTCGGCGTGGCTTTCTTT.

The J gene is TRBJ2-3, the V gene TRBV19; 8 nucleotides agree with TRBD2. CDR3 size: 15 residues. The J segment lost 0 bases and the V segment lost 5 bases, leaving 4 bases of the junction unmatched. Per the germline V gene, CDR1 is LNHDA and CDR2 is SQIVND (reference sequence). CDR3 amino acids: CASSWSSGSTDTQYF. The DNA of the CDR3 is TGTGCCAGTAGTTGGTCTAGCGGGAGCACAGATACGCAGTATTTT. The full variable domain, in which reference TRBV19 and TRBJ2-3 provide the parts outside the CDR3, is DGGITQSPKYLFRKEGQNVTLSCEQNLNHDAMYWYRQDPGQGLRLIYYSQIVNDFQKGDIAEGYSVSREKKESFPLTVTSAQKNPTAFYLCASSWSSGSTDTQYFGPGTRLTVL.

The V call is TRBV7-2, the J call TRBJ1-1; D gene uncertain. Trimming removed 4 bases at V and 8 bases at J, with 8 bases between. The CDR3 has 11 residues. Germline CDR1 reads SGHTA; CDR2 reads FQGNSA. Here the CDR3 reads CASSWKAEAFF. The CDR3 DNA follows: TGTGCCAGCAGCTGGAAGGCAGAAGCTTTCTTT.

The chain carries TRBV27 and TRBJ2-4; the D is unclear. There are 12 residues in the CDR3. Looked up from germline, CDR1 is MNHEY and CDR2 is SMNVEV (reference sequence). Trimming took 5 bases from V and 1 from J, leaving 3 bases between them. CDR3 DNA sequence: TGTGCCAGCAGTCACGCCAAAAACATTCAGTACTTC. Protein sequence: CASSHAKNIQYF.

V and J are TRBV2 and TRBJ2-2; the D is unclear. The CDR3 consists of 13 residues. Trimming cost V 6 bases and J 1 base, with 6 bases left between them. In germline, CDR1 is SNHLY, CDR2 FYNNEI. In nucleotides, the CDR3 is TGTGCCAGCAGAGGGCTGAACACCGGGGAGCTGTTTTTT. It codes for CASRGLNTGELFF.

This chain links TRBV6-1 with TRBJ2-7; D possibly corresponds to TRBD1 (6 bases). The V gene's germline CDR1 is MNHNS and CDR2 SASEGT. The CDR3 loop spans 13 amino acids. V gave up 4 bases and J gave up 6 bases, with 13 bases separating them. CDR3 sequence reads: CASSAVTGSEQYF. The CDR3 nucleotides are TGTGCCAGCAGTGCCGTCACAGGGTCCGAGCAGTACTTC.

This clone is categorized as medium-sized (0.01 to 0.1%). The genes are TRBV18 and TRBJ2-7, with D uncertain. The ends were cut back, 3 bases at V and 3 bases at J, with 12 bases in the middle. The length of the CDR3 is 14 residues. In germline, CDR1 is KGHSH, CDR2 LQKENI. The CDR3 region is CASSPKGLDYEQYF. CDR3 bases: TGTGCCAGCTCACCTAAAGGGCTCGACTACGAGCAGTACTTC.

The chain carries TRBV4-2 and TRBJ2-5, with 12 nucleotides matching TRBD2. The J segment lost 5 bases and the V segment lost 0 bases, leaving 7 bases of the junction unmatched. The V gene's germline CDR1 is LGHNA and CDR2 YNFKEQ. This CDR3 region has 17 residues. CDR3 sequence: CASSQDATSGGPETQYF. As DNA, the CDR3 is TGTGCCAGCAGCCAAGATGCGACTAGCGGGGGCCCTGAGACCCAGTACTTC.

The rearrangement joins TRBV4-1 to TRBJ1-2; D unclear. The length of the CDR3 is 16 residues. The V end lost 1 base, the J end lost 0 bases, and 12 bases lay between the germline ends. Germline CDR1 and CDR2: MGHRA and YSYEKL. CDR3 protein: CASSQGAVPANYGYTF. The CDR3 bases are TGCGCCAGCAGCCAAGGGGCAGTCCCCGCTAACTATGGCTACACCTTC.

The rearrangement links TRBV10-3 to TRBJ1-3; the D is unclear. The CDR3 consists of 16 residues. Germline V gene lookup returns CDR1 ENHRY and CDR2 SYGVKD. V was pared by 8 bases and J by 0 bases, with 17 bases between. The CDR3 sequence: CAIWRFVQRSGNTIYF. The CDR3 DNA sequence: TGTGCCATCTGGCGCTTTGTCCAGCGCTCTGGAAACACCATATATTTT.

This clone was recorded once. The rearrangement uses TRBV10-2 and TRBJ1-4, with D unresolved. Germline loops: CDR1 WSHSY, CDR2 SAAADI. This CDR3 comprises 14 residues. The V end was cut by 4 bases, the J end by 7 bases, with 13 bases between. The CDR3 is CASSVAGLGEKLFF. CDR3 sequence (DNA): TGCGCCAGCAGTGTGGCAGGCTTAGGTGAAAAACTGTTTTTT.

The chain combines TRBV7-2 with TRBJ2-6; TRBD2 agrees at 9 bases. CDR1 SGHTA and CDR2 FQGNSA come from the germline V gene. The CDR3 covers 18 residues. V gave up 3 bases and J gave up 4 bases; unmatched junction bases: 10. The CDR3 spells CASSLGLAGRGGANVLTF. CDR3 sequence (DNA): TGTGCCAGCAGCTTGGGGCTAGCGGGGCGTGGGGGGGCCAACGTCCTGACTTTC.

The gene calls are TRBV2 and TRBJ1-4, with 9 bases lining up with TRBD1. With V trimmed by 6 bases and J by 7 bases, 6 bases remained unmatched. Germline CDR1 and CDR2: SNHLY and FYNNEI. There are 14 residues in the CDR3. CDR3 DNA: TGTGCCAGCAGGGGGACAGGGAACACTGAAAAACTGTTTTTT. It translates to CASRGTGNTEKLFF.